A selection of T cell receptor beta chains follows, all from one sample in a study of long-term antiretroviral therapy in people with HIV. Measured with immunoSEQ multiplex PCR; TCRdb has only the in-frame clones, and not every one. The data contain 25,000 to 35,000 clones, over 75% of them seen just once; the ten biggest clones take up 1%. The sequences come from unsorted PBMCs, collected 2 years after starting antiretroviral therapy. These TCRs come from a man between 50 and 59 years old with HIV. CDR3s include the opening cysteine and the closing phenylalanine or tryptophan. Fields, in order: V gene, J gene, CDR3 protein.

>TRBV5-4|TRBJ1-2
CASSSRIPLGYTF
>TRBV6-1|TRBJ1-3
CARDRAFSGNTIYF
>TRBV18|TRBJ2-7
CASSPEGQGHEQYF
>TRBV7-3|TRBJ2-5
CASSSQGGETQYF
>TRBV9|TRBJ2-3
CASSVATSSTDTQYF
>TRBV6-4|TRBJ2-7
CASSDSEGGSHEQYF
>TRBV6-5|TRBJ2-4
CASSQGQGANIQYF
>TRBV28|TRBJ2-7
CASMAPAVYEQYF
>TRBV6-1|TRBJ2-2
CASSARLAANTGELFF
>TRBV7-2|TRBJ2-7
CASSLRDSSYEQYF
>TRBV28|TRBJ1-1
CASSSGGGGGTEAFF
>TRBV6-5|TRBJ1-4
CASSISDYNGKLFF
>TRBV29-1|TRBJ1-1
CSVGGVNTEAFF